The present entry profiles one TCR beta chain with its context. The data derive from a study of blood T cell repertoires in COVID-19. Turning to the study itself: Whether acute or convalescent, the COVID-19 samples came from the United States, Italy and Spain.

Authors' data handling: Reference gene primer amplification in the assay estimated nucleated cell counts. Data came from immunoSEQ multiplex PCR; TCRdb stores just in-frame clones and leaves some out. V and J calls and clone size follow that table, whereas D and trimming were derived from the DNA. The sample has about 67,000 clones; 80% to 90% are singletons. The J segment lost 4 bases and the V segment lost 5 bases, leaving 7 bases of the junction unmatched. Germline CDR1 LNHDA, CDR2 SQIVND (reference sequence). The CDR3 length is 15 residues. The sequenced sample was peripheral blood. The source is a man aged 45-65 years with active COVID-19. J is TRBJ2-7 and V is TRBV19; 11 bases agree with TRBD2. CDR3 DNA sequence: TGTGCCAGTAGTCCCGAGGGACTAGCGGAATACGAGCAGTACTTC. This sequence encodes CASSPEGLAEYEQYF.